These 18 T cell receptor beta chains share one sample of origin, sequenced in a study of blood T cell repertoires in COVID-19. Some clones are missing from TCRdb's copy, which holds only in-frame ones; the method was immunoSEQ multiplex PCR. The table records about 380,000 clones, roughly nine tenths of them present only once. The sequenced material came from peripheral blood. The receptors were gathered from a man aged 35-49 years with acute or convalescent COVID-19.

CDR3 DNA sequence: TGCAGCGTTGAAGACTCCAGGCTAGCCAAAAACATTCAGTACTTC. It specifies CSVEDSRLAKNIQYF. The rearrangement joins TRBV29-1 to TRBJ2-4; D gene ambiguous. CDR3 length: 15 amino acids. V was pared by 0 bases and J by 0 bases, with 9 bases between. Germline values: CDR1 SQVTM, CDR2 ANQGSEA.

CDR3 DNA sequence: TGTGCCACCAGCGGCCCGGACAGGGGGATGGTGACCCAGTACTTC. It codes for CATSGPDRGMVTQYF. The rearrangement links TRBV15 to TRBJ2-5; 10 positions agree with TRBD1. This CDR3 comprises 15 residues. Trimming at V came to 5 bases and at J to 7 bases, leaving 10 bases not matched to a gene. Germline V CDR1 and CDR2: LNHNV, YYDKDF (reference sequence). Based on the CDR3 plus reference TRBV15 and TRBJ2-5, the full variable domain is DAMVIQNPRYQVTQFGKPVTLSCSQTLNHNVMYWYQQKSSQAPKLLFHYYDKDFNNEADTPDNFQSRRPNTSFCFLDIRSPGLGDTAMYLCATSGPDRGMVTQYFGPGTRLLVL.

The rearrangement uses TRBV23-1 and TRBJ2-3, with 11 nucleotides matching TRBD1. TRBV23-1 is an ORF; its function is uncertain. V lost 0 bases, J lost 2 bases, and 10 bases stayed unmatched. This CDR3 has 19 amino acids. The CDR3: CASSQSDRGQLRNTDTQYF. The CDR3 nucleotides are TGCGCCAGCAGTCAATCGGACAGGGGGCAACTGAGAAACACAGATACGCAGTATTTT.

This clone has just one count. The chain combines TRBV4-3 with TRBJ2-7, with TRBD2 as a possible D gene (5 bases). V dropped 0 bases and J dropped 6 bases, with 12 bases sitting between them. Germline CDR1 and CDR2: LGHNA and YSLEER. CDR3 length: 14 residues. The CDR3: CASSQDRAGGEQYF. The CDR3 bases are TGCGCCAGCAGCCAAGATCGGGCCGGAGGCGAGCAGTACTTC.

The V and J genes are TRBV6-5 and TRBJ2-3; 10 bases are shared with TRBD2. Germline lookup yields CDR1 MNHEY and CDR2 SVGAGI. V lost 8 bases and J lost 6; bases outside the gene matches: 11. This CDR3 is built from 15 residues. The CDR3: CASSSSSGGRDTQYF. Here the CDR3 DNA reads TGTGCCAGCTCGTCGAGTAGCGGGGGGCGCGATACGCAGTATTTT.

This rearrangement joins TRBV28 to TRBJ2-2; the match to TRBD1 covers 8 bases. Germline V gives CDR1 MDHEN, CDR2 SYDVKM. With V trimmed by 5 bases and J by 0 bases, 5 bases remained unmatched. This CDR3 comprises 16 residues. DNA of the CDR3: TGTGCCAGCAGTCCGGGACAGGCGCCGAACACCGGGGAGCTGTTTTTT. Translation: CASSPGQAPNTGELFF.

This rearrangement joins TRBV19 to TRBJ1-5, with no clear D. The length of the CDR3 is 12 residues. V lost 6 bases to trimming and J lost 9 bases, with 12 bases between them. Germline CDR1 reads LNHDA; CDR2 reads SQIVND (reference sequence). The CDR3 sequence is CASSNEIWPQHF. CDR3 DNA: TGTGCCAGTAGCAACGAGATATGGCCCCAGCATTTT.

This clone was counted once. The chain couples TRBV12-5 to TRBJ2-1, with 8 bases aligning to TRBD2. Per germline, CDR1 LGHNT and CDR2 FRNRAP. CDR3 length equals 20 residues. With 2 bases clipped from V and 0 bases from J, the junction kept 15 bases outside the gene matches. The CDR3 nucleotides are TGTGCTAGTGGTTTGTCCCGGGGGGGACTAAAGATCAGCTCCTACAATGAGCAGTTCTTC. Translating it yields CASGLSRGGLKISSYNEQFF.

This chain uses TRBV29-1 with TRBJ1-1; D is ambiguous. Trimming pared 6 bases from V and 1 base from J, leaving 18 bases between. The CDR3 is made up of 15 amino acids. Germline V lookup: CDR1 SQVTM, CDR2 ANQGSEA. The CDR3: CSVIPRHQGNTEAFF. CDR3 sequence (DNA): TGCAGCGTCATTCCGCGGCATCAAGGGAACACTGAAGCTTTCTTT.

Of note for this clone: Because the CDR3 is missing its conserved closing phenylalanine or tryptophan, this is likely a read error. No DNA is shown, since the ends of the CDR3 on it are uncertain; the CDR3 is the one TCRdb lists. This sequence joins TRBV24-1 and TRBJ1-5; TRBD1 is the table's D call and was not checked against the DNA. The CDR3 comprises 12 residues, both ends counted. Germline V lookup: CDR1 KGHDR, CDR2 SFDVKD. Here the CDR3 reads CATSAMVQGPTY.

The V and J genes are TRBV29-1 and TRBJ2-3; TRBD2 matches at 9 bases. V gave up 3 bases and J gave up 8 bases; unmatched junction bases: 9. The CDR3 runs to 14 residues. Germline V gene lookup returns CDR1 SQVTM and CDR2 ANQGSEA. The CDR3 sequence is CSVEGSGRSGTQYF. The CDR3 nucleotides read TGCAGCGTTGAGGGTAGCGGGAGATCGGGTACGCAGTATTTT.

The chain uses TRBV30 and TRBJ1-2, with TRBD1 identical over 9 bases. V dropped 5 bases and J dropped 4; count of bases not matched to a gene: 8. From germline, CDR1 is GTSNPN and CDR2 SVGIG (reference sequence). The length of the CDR3 is 14 residues. The DNA of the CDR3 is TGTGCCTGGGCGGTAGGGGGACAGGGCTATGGCTACACCTTC. Amino acids: CAWAVGGQGYGYTF.

As concerns this clone: Other DNA sequences in this sample translate to the same CDR3. This chain links TRBV12-3 or TRBV12-4 with TRBJ2-3; weak D call: TRBD2 (5 bases). The V end was cut by 5 bases, the J end by 8 bases, with 8 bases between. The CDR3 contains 11 residues. The CDR3 is CASSPRGTQYF. In DNA, the CDR3 is TGTGCCAGCAGTCCCCGGGGTACGCAGTATTTT.

J is TRBJ1-6 and V is TRBV3-1 (or the pseudogene TRBV3-2); D perhaps matches TRBD1 (6 bases). The CDR3 length is 17 residues. Germline V gives CDR1 LGHDT, CDR2 YNNKEL (reference sequence). V was trimmed by 0 bases and J by 10 bases, leaving 19 bases between them. The CDR3 sequence: CASSQEPEGGGRSPLHF. CDR3 sequence (DNA): TGTGCCAGCAGCCAAGAGCCTGAGGGGGGGGGCCGGTCACCCCTCCACTTT.

The chain has TRBV27 and TRBJ1-1; D remains ambiguous. V was clipped by 7 bases and J by 2 bases, with 14 bases between them. Germline CDR1 and CDR2: MNHEY and SMNVEV (reference sequence). The CDR3 is 14 residues long. The CDR3 bases are TGTGCCAGCAACCTGCGGGTCGGCAACACTGAAGCTTTCTTT. Translated: CASNLRVGNTEAFF.

This chain uses TRBV5-4 with TRBJ2-1; TRBD2 agrees at 10 bases. The V and J ends lost 0 bases and 7 bases, in that order; junction bases with no gene match: 4. This CDR3 spans 15 amino acids. In germline, CDR1 is SGHNT, CDR2 YYREEE (reference sequence). The CDR3 reads CASSLEREGLNEQFF. CDR3 nucleotide sequence: TGTGCCAGCAGCTTGGAGCGGGAGGGCCTGAATGAGCAGTTCTTC.

V gene TRBV6-5 combines with J gene TRBJ2-3; a weak D match, TRBD2 (5 bases). Germline V CDR1 and CDR2: MNHEY, SVGAGI. The CDR3 loop spans 13 amino acids. Trimming removed 0 bases from V and 6 bases from J, with 7 bases in between. The CDR3 DNA reads as TGTGCCAGCAGTTACTCGAGGGCCGATACGCAGTATTTT. It codes for CASSYSRADTQYF.

The sample holds a few counts of this clone. Relative to the germline gene, one junction end is altered; a read error may explain this. The chain is built from TRBV7-7 and TRBJ1-1; 9 bases line up with TRBD1. Germline V gene sequence: CDR1 SSHAT, CDR2 FNYEAQ (reference sequence). The CDR3 contains 13 residues. The CDR3 spells CASSQDRGSQAFF. CDR3 sequence (DNA): TGTGCTAGCAGCCAAGACAGGGGGAGTCAAGCTTTCTTT.